This section outlines one TCR beta chain sequence together with its context. Its antigen is not yet known. Qualities for individual bases were not recorded, and no much larger clone is one base off. TCRbeta CDR3 regions were amplified from genomic DNA by means of the immunoSEQ Assay, a bias-controlled multiplex PCR. The study's own analysis went as follows. The number of nucleated cells in each sample was estimated from the amplification of reference gene primers within the assay. To quantify the absolute abundance of each unique TCRbeta CDR3 rearrangement, sequence reads were collapsed and filtered. For each sample, productive Simpson clonality was calculated by taking the square root of Simpson's diversity index across productive rearrangements. TCRdb holds this immuneACCESS table with in-frame rearrangements only. Some clones are missing; in checked studies, unresolved V genes explain under half, and the rest has no known cause. V, J and clone size are taken as reported in that table, and D and trimming were inferred from the DNA itself. This sample lists under 150,000 clones; around 85% were detected once. The top ten clones comprise approximately 13% of the sample.

These data belong to a study of blood T cell repertoires in COVID-19 (dated by TCRdb to about 2020). Study-level background: Samples from collaborators originated in the United States, Italy and Spain and spanned both the acute and convalescent phases of COVID-19. The material from the prospective study consisted of cDNA or gDNA derived from T cells, B-cell-depleted T cells, or PBMCs. Where HLA class I and class II types were available, the types were taken from metadata supplied by the sample provider, not from assay-based typing. Nearly every sample came with metadata listing a de-identified subject ID, COVID-19 status, age in years and sex. Samples came from the ongoing ImmuneRACE study (first 160 participants) plus 1,254 subjects from 6 global collaborators. A freely available public database, intended as a resource for researchers studying the immune response to SARS-CoV-2, is where the repertoires were released. Deeply sampled blood TCRbeta repertoires from subjects exposed to, actively infected with, or recovered from COVID-19 were included in the dataset.

Whole blood was collected in K2EDTA tubes by collaborating institutions according to the institutions' own protocols. For TCRbeta analysis, collaborators shipped samples in one of three forms: frozen whole blood, isolated PBMCs, or DNA extracted from either of those sample types. Looking up the germline V gene yields CDR1 SGHRS and CDR2 YFSETQ. V ends up 2 bases short and J 5 bases short, with an unmatched junction base count of 1. The CDR3 measures 14 amino acids from cysteine to phenylalanine. The kept DNA is CDR3 alone, 42 bases in frame from the first base. Overall study outcomes, separate from this receptor: How much clinical and demographic metadata was included differed by source and by participant, and the metadata was provided uncurated.

This TCR was sampled from a human donor in a cohort sampled during active COVID-19. The sequencing sample was made of peripheral blood. The sequence joins TRBV5-1 to TRBJ1-4, with 9 bases matching TRBD1. CDR3 reads: CASSFGTGNEKLFF. Here is the DNA: TGCGCCAGCAGCTTCGGGACAGGGAATGAAAAACTGTTTTTT. Beyond the CDR3, the reference TRBV5-1 and TRBJ1-4 genes provide the residues; the full variable domain reads: KAGVTQTPRYLIKTRGQQVTLSCSPISGHRSVSWYQQTPGQGLQFLFEYFSETQRNKGNFPGRFSGRQFSNSRSEMNVSTLELGDSALYLCASSFGTGNEKLFFGSGTQLSVL.